The entry below describes one TCR beta chain. Its antigen is still unknown. This sample is part of a study of cytomegalovirus exposure and HLA in healthy donors. General observations from the study: A later examination showed that TCR association rates differed by HLA locus, with DRB1 most and HLA-C fewest. Associated with cytomegalovirus, according to the listing, were 150 to 200 TCR beta chains.

V lost 6 bases to trimming and J lost 7 bases, with 16 bases between them. The V gene's germline CDR1 is MDHEN and CDR2 SYDVKM. The CDR3 has 13 residues. 60 Vbeta and 13 Jbeta primers were used in PCR. Only in-frame clones appear in the TCRdb table, and some are missing; sequencing was by immunoSEQ multiplex PCR. The sample holds about 160,000 clones, 80% seen once. The receptor was derived from a man aged 25 to 45 in good health and CMV-seronegative. What was sequenced was PBMCs. V is TRBV28 and J is TRBJ2-7; D may be TRBD2 (6 bases). CDR3 sequence reads: CASRSSGVWEQYF. CDR3 bases: TGTGCCAGCAGGTCCTCGGGGGTGTGGGAGCAGTACTTC.